The 25 T cell receptor beta chains presented below share a single source sample, sequenced in a study of response to subunit inactivated influenza vaccine (dated by TCRdb to the late 2010s). The time point label on this specimen signifies: 45 days after influenza vaccine administration. Library generation was performed with RT-PCR. Sequencing used an Illumina HiSeq 2500. TCRdb passed the public sequencing reads through fastp at Q25 and MiXCR, retaining productive beta sequences. Records with the same CDR3 protein are collapsed into one entry carrying the most frequent genes and DNA. The sample records approximately 530,000 distinct CDR3 sequences, 13% of which are singletons. The leading ten clones occupy around 12% of the sample. Sample: PBMCs from blood, taken 35 to 45 days after vaccination. These receptors were obtained from a man in his fifties or sixties who received an inactivated influenza vaccine. Donor details come from another sample of the same person, matched by shared clones.

This clonotype has just a few counts. The CDR3 nucleotides are TGTGCCAGCAGCTTAGTAAGCGGAGCGCTAGGCGTCAATGAGCAGTTCTTC. Translated, it gives CASSLVSGALGVNEQFF. The chain uses TRBV11-2 and TRBJ2-1; possibly TRBD2 for D (5 bases). V lost 1 base and J lost 6, with 19 bases in between. CDR3 length equals 17 residues. Germline V CDR1 and CDR2: SGHAT, FQNNGV.

This clonotype was detected many times. This chain connects TRBV11-2 to TRBJ2-1, with 9 bases lining up with TRBD2. The V gene end was trimmed by 1 base and the J gene end by 9 bases; junction bases not matched to a gene: 7. The germline gives CDR1 SGHAT, CDR2 FQNNGV. This CDR3 has 15 residues. This CDR3 reads CASSLGVAGDSEQFF. CDR3 sequence (DNA): TGTGCCAGCAGCTTAGGAGTAGCGGGGGATTCTGAGCAGTTCTTC.

This chain connects TRBV3-1 to TRBJ2-7, with 7 bases lining up with TRBD2. Trimming at V came to 1 base and at J to 3 bases, leaving 6 bases not matched to a gene. CDR3 length: 15 residues. Germline V CDR1 and CDR2: LGHDT, YNNKEL (reference sequence). The CDR3 DNA reads TGTGCCAGCAGCCAAGCGGCTAGCGGAGTCTACGAGCAGTACTTC. Translated: CASSQAASGVYEQYF.

V usage is TRBV11-3 and J usage is TRBJ2-1, with D possibly being TRBD1 or TRBD2 (5 bases each). CDR1 is SGHNT and CDR2 is YENEEA in the germline V gene. This CDR3 is built from 15 residues. V shed 0 bases and J shed 5 bases, with 11 bases lying between them. This CDR3 is CASSLDGGPHNEQFF. As DNA, the CDR3 is TGTGCCAGCAGCTTAGATGGGGGACCGCACAATGAGCAGTTCTTC. Using reference TRBV11-3 and TRBJ2-1 for the parts outside the CDR3, the full variable domain is EAGVVQSPRYKIIEKKQPVAFWCNPISGHNTLYWYLQNLGQGPELLIRYENEEAVDDSQLPKDRFSAERLKGVDSTLKIQPAELGDSAVYLCASSLDGGPHNEQFFGPGTRLTVL.

This clonotype has more than one count but fewer than ten. The V and J genes are TRBV5-5 and TRBJ2-7, with 14 bases lining up with TRBD2. After removal of 4 bases from V and 6 bases from J, the junction contained 6 bases not matched to a gene. Germline V gives CDR1 SGHKS, CDR2 YYEKEE (reference sequence). This CDR3 region has 15 residues. The CDR3 coding sequence is TGTGCCAGCAGCCTCCGGACTAGCGGGGGGCGCGAGCAGTACTTC. Amino acid sequence: CASSLRTSGGREQYF.

This clonotype came up a few times. J is TRBJ2-7 and V is TRBV20-1, with 8 bases fitting TRBD1. Germline V gene data show CDR1 as DFQATT and CDR2 as SNEGSKA (reference sequence). With 6 bases clipped from V and 5 bases from J, the junction kept 12 bases outside the gene matches. The CDR3 contains 14 residues. The CDR3 nucleotides read TGCAGTGCCATTACTTGGACAGGGAGGAACGAGCAGTACTTC. Protein sequence: CSAITWTGRNEQYF.

This clonotype was picked up many times. The chain has TRBV4-1 and TRBJ2-3; the D is unclear. Trimming left V 1 base short and J 1 base short, with 3 bases between. This CDR3 is 13 amino acids long. Germline V gene lookup returns CDR1 MGHRA and CDR2 YSYEKL. Here the CDR3 reads CASSQVGTDTQYF. The CDR3 coding sequence is TGCGCCAGCAGCCAAGTGGGCACAGATACGCAGTATTTT.

This clonotype was observed at least ten times. This chain joins TRBV20-1 and TRBJ2-7; D ambiguous. Germline lookup yields CDR1 DFQATT and CDR2 SNEGSKA (reference sequence). The CDR3 is made up of 12 amino acids. V lost 0 bases and J 2 bases, leaving 5 bases between the germline ends. CDR3 DNA: TGCAGTGCTAGAGACCATACCTACGAGCAGTACTTC. Protein sequence: CSARDHTYEQYF.

V gene TRBV18 combines with J gene TRBJ2-5, with no clear D. The CDR3 sequence is 13 residues long. Germline V gene lookup returns CDR1 KGHSH and CDR2 LQKENI. Trimming took off 1 base at V and 3 bases at J, with 6 bases between the two ends. The CDR3: CASSPRAKETQYF. For the CDR3, the DNA is TGTGCCAGCTCACCACGGGCTAAAGAGACCCAGTACTTC.

The sample holds many counts of this clonotype. The genes are TRBV20-1 and TRBJ2-7; D gene ambiguous. Between the trimmed V and J ends, which lost 5 bases and 4 bases, there was a span of 21 bases. The V gene's germline CDR1 is DFQATT and CDR2 SNEGSKA (reference sequence). CDR3 length equals 15 residues. CDR3 in amino acids: CSAGRSGPRSYEQYF. CDR3 DNA sequence: TGCAGTGCTGGAAGGTCCGGGCCTCGGAGTTACGAGCAGTACTTC.

There are a few counts of this clonotype. The chain combines TRBV7-8 with TRBJ1-1, with D perhaps TRBD1 (6 bases). This CDR3 spans 12 amino acids. Per the germline V gene, CDR1 is SGHVS and CDR2 is FQNEAQ. Trimming stripped 3 bases from V and 10 bases from J, with 12 bases between. CDR3: CASSFNRASAFF. DNA for the CDR3: TGTGCCAGCAGCTTTAACAGGGCCTCAGCTTTCTTT.

This clonotype appeared many times. The rearrangement uses TRBV12-3 or TRBV12-4 and TRBJ2-7, with D perhaps TRBD2 (6 bases). V was shortened by 4 bases and J by 6 bases, with 13 bases between the two germline ends. The CDR3 covers 13 residues. This CDR3 reads CASSSGTHSEQYF. The DNA of the CDR3 is TGTGCCAGCAGTTCCGGGACTCATTCCGAGCAGTACTTC.

In its sample, this clonotype was seen a few times. This chain joins TRBV20-1 and TRBJ2-1; TRBD2 matches 12 bases. The V gene's germline CDR1 is DFQATT and CDR2 SNEGSKA (reference sequence). There are 13 residues in the CDR3. J gave up 10 bases and V 6 bases, and 7 bases lay outside the gene matches. The CDR3 spells CSAGLAGLREQFF. DNA for the CDR3: TGCAGTGCAGGACTAGCGGGGCTTCGAGAGCAGTTCTTC.

This chain connects TRBV4-2 to TRBJ2-2; TRBD2 agrees at 12 bases. Germline lookup yields CDR1 LGHNA and CDR2 YNFKEQ. Unmatched junction bases numbered 6, after V lost 4 bases and J lost 6 bases. CDR3 length equals 16 residues. CDR3 DNA sequence: TGTGCCAGCAGCCCCCGACTAGCGGGAGAATCCGGGGAGCTGTTTTTT. It encodes CASSPRLAGESGELFF.

The chain links TRBV18 to TRBJ2-7, with D uncertain. The V end was cut by 3 bases, the J end by 0 bases, with 6 bases between. The CDR3 contains 13 residues. Looked up from germline, CDR1 is KGHSH and CDR2 is LQKENI. The CDR3 spells CASSPGISYEQYF. The DNA of the CDR3 is TGTGCCAGCTCACCGGGTATCTCCTACGAGCAGTACTTC. Full variable domain (outside the CDR3, taken from reference TRBV18 and TRBJ2-7): NAGVMQNPRHLVRRRGQEARLRCSPMKGHSHVYWYRQLPEEGLKFMVYLQKENIIDESGMPKERFSAEFPKEGPSILRIQQVVRGDSAAYFCASSPGISYEQYFGPGTRLTVT.

This clonotype showed up just a few times. The chain carries TRBV15 and TRBJ2-2; D is uncertain. V was shortened by 0 bases and J by 6 bases, with 17 bases between the two germline ends. Germline V lookup: CDR1 LNHNV, CDR2 YYDKDF (reference sequence). CDR3 length: 17 residues. The CDR3 reads CATSRDLSWWEAGELFF. In DNA form, the CDR3 reads TGTGCCACCAGCAGAGACCTTAGCTGGTGGGAAGCCGGGGAGCTGTTTTTT.

This clonotype was observed a handful of times. The chain carries TRBV18 and TRBJ1-1; D remains ambiguous. Germline lookup yields CDR1 KGHSH and CDR2 LQKENI. CDR3 length: 13 amino acids. V dropped 9 bases and J dropped 1 base, with 12 bases sitting between them. CDR3 sequence (DNA): TGTGCCAGTTCAGGCGGGAGGAACACTGAAGCTTTCTTT. It specifies CASSGGRNTEAFF.

This clonotype was observed a few times. The chain recombines TRBV15 with TRBJ2-5; unclear D gene. Trimming shortened V by 0 bases and J by 7 bases, and 15 bases separated the two germline ends. Germline V gives CDR1 LNHNV, CDR2 YYDKDF (reference sequence). The CDR3 is made up of 15 amino acids. CDR3 in DNA: TGTGCCACCAGCAGAGATCGGAAAGGGTCCGTGACCCAGTACTTC. It encodes CATSRDRKGSVTQYF.

The chain recombines TRBV2 with TRBJ2-7, with D tentatively TRBD1 (5 bases). The CDR3 runs 15 residues. The V gene's germline CDR1 is SNHLY and CDR2 FYNNEI. The germline V and J ends were trimmed by 8 bases and 4 bases, with 21 bases remaining between them. CDR3 coding DNA: TGTGCCAGCCAAACTCCGACAGAGAGAGGTTACGAGCAGTACTTC. It is translated as CASQTPTERGYEQYF.

This clonotype was seen only a few times. The chain combines TRBV6-2 or TRBV6-3 with TRBJ2-1; the match to TRBD2 covers 7 bases. Germline trimming cut 5 bases from V and 4 bases from J; bases unmatched to any gene: 8. CDR3 length: 15 amino acids. CDR1 is MNHEY, CDR2 SVGEGT, per germline. CDR3 sequence (DNA): TGTGCCAGCAGTCCCGGGACTAACCTTTACAATGAGCAGTTCTTC. It codes for CASSPGTNLYNEQFF.

The chain uses TRBV24-1 and TRBJ2-1; D is unclear. The germline V and J ends were trimmed by 4 bases and 2 bases, with 14 bases remaining between them. Per the germline V gene, CDR1 is KGHDR and CDR2 is SFDVKD. This CDR3 has 16 amino acids. CDR3 protein: CATSDPSQGTYNEQFF. CDR3 DNA sequence: TGTGCCACCAGTGACCCCTCGCAAGGAACCTACAATGAGCAGTTCTTC.

CDR3 bases: TGTGCCAGCAGAGAGGGACAGGGGACGACCGGGGAGCTGTTTTTT. It encodes CASREGQGTTGELFF. The chain employs TRBV11-2 and TRBJ2-2; 10 bases fit TRBD1. V dropped 6 bases and J dropped 5; count of bases not matched to a gene: 6. In germline, CDR1 is SGHAT, CDR2 FQNNGV. CDR3 length: 15 amino acids. The full variable domain, completed using reference TRBV11-2 and TRBJ2-2, is EAGVAQSPRYKIIEKRQSVAFWCNPISGHATLYWYQQILGQGPKLLIQFQNNGVVDDSQLPKDRFSAERLKGVDSTLKIQPAKLEDSAVYLCASREGQGTTGELFFGEGSRLTVL.

V is TRBV5-1 and J is TRBJ2-7; TRBD1 or TRBD2 may be the D gene (5 bases each). This CDR3 is built from 16 residues. V gave up 0 bases and J gave up 7 bases, with 20 bases separating them. Germline V gene lookup returns CDR1 SGHRS and CDR2 YFSETQ. CDR3 loop: CASSLADDRGFGEQYF. The CDR3 DNA reads as TGCGCCAGCAGCTTGGCCGATGACAGAGGGTTTGGTGAGCAGTACTTC.

A few counts support this clonotype. V and J are TRBV6-1 and TRBJ1-2; no clear D. Germline V lookup: CDR1 MNHNS, CDR2 SASEGT. CDR3 length equals 13 residues. The ends were cut back, 5 bases at V and 4 bases at J, with 11 bases in the middle. The CDR3 here is CASSQNPPYGYTF. The CDR3 bases are TGTGCCAGCAGTCAGAACCCTCCCTATGGCTACACCTTC.

The CDR3 sequence: CASRGGRAKNIQYF. In nucleotides, the CDR3 is TGTGCCAGCAGAGGAGGAAGAGCCAAAAACATTCAGTACTTC. The chain is built from TRBV6-1 and TRBJ2-4, with a possible D match to TRBD2 (5 bases). The germline V and J ends were trimmed by 6 bases and 0 bases, with 9 bases remaining between them. The CDR3 is 14 residues long. Germline V CDR1 and CDR2: MNHNS, SASEGT.